This TCR beta chain was captured in a study of a mutant IDH1 vaccine in newly diagnosed glioma. Whole-study context: Initiation of the vaccine course occurred 4-6 weeks after radiotherapy alone, or alongside temozolomide cycles. Earlier treatment was radiotherapy, temozolomide, or both, with most getting both.

Libraries were prepared by immunoSEQ multiplex PCR; TCRdb keeps only in-frame clonotypes and omits some of them. Among around 56,000 clones listed, about 81% were seen once. Time point given: week 23, last vaccination. A single vaccine dose contained 300 ug of mutant IDH1 20-mer peptide, and topical imiquimod was used with it. New WHO grade 3 or 4 IDH1-mutant, ATRX-lost astrocytomas were present in all donors. The CDR3 is 14 amino acids. J lost 5 bases, V lost 7 bases, and 8 bases had no gene match. CDR1 and CDR2 from the germline V gene are SNHLY and FYNNEI. Note on this clone: What it binds is not known.

The receptor was derived from a woman in her 40s with glioma. Some clones in this sample may be carry-over from other donors' samples. The J gene is TRBJ2-3, the V gene TRBV2, with 8 bases fitting TRBD2. This specimen was PBMCs, taken from a glioma patient whose treatment included an IDH1 peptide vaccine. This CDR3 reads CASTPGGPEDTQYF. As DNA, the CDR3 is TGTGCCAGCACCCCGGGGGGGCCGGAAGATACGCAGTATTTT.